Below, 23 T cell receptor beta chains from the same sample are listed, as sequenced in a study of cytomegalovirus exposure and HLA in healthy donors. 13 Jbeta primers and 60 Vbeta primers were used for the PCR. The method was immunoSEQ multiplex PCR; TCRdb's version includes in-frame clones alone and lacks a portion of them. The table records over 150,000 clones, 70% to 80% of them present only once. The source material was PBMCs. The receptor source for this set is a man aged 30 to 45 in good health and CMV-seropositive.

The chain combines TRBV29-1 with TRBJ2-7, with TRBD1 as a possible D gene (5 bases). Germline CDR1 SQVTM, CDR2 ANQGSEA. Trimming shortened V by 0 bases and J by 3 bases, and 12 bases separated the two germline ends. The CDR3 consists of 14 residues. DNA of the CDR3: TGCAGCGTTGAAGAAAGGGGCCGCCACTACGAGCAGTACTTC. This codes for CSVEERGRHYEQYF.

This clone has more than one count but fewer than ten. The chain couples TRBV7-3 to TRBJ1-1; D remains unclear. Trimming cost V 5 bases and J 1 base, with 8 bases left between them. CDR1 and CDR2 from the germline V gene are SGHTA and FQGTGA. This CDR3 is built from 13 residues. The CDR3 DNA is TGTGCCAGCAGCCAAGAGGAGAACACTGAAGCTTTCTTT. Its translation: CASSQEENTEAFF. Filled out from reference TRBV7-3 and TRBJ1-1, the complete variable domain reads GAGVSQTPSNKVTEKGKYVELRCDPISGHTALYWYRQSLGQGPEFLIYFQGTGAADDSGLPNDRFFAVRPEGSVSTLKIQRTERGDSAVYLCASSQEENTEAFFGQGTRLTVV.

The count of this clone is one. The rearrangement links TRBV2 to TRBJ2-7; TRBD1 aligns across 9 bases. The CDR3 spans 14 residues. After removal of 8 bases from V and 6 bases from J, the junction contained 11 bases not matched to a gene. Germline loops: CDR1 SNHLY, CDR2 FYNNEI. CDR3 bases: TGTGCCAGCCAAGAACAGGGGGCGCACGGCGAGCAGTACTTC. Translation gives CASQEQGAHGEQYF.

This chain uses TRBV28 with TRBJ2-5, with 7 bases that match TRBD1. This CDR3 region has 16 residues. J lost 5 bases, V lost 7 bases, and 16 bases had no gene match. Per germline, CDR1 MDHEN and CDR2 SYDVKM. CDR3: CASNLAGGVEGETQYF. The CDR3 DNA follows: TGTGCCAGCAACCTCGCAGGGGGAGTGGAAGGGGAGACCCAGTACTTC. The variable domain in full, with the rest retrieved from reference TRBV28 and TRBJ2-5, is DVKVTQSSRYLVKRTGEKVFLECVQDMDHENMFWYRQDPGLGLRLIYFSYDVKMKEKGDIPEGYSVSREKKERFSLILESASTNQTSMYLCASNLAGGVEGETQYFGPGTRLLVL.

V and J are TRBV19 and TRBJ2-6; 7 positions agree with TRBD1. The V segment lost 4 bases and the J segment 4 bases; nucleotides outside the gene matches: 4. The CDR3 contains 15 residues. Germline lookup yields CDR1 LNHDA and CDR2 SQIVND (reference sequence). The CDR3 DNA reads TGTGCCAGTAGTAAGACAGGGTCCGGGGCCAACGTCCTGACTTTC. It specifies CASSKTGSGANVLTF.

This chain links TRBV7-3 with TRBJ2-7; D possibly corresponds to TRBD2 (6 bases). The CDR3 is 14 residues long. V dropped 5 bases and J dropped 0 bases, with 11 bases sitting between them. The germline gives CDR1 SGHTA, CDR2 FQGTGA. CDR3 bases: TGTGCCAGCAGCCAAACGGGGGACTCCTACGAGCAGTACTTC. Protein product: CASSQTGDSYEQYF. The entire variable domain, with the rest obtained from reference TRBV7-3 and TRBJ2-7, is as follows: GAGVSQTPSNKVTEKGKYVELRCDPISGHTALYWYRQSLGQGPEFLIYFQGTGAADDSGLPNDRFFAVRPEGSVSTLKIQRTERGDSAVYLCASSQTGDSYEQYFGPGTRLTVT.

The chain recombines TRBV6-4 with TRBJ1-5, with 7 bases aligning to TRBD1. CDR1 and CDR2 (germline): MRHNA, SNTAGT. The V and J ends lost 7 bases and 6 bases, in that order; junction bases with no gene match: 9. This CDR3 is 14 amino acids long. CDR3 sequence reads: CASTRDPGGQPQHF. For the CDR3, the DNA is TGTGCCAGCACCAGGGACCCAGGGGGTCAGCCCCAGCATTTT.

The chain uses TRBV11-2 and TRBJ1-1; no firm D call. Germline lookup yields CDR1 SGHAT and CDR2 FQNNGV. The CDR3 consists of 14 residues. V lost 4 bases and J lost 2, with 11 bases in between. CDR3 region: CASSSRAPNTEAFF. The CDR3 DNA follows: TGTGCCAGCAGCTCCCGAGCACCCAACACTGAAGCTTTCTTT.

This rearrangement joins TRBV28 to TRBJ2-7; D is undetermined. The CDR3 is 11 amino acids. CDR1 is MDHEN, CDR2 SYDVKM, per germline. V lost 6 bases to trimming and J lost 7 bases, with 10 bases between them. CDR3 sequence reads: CASRRVLEQYF. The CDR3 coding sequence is TGTGCCAGCAGACGCGTCCTTGAGCAGTACTTC.

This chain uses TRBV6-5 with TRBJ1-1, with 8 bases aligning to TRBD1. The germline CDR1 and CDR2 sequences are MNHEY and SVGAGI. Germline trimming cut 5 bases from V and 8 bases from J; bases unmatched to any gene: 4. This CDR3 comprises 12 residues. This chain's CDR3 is CASSVTGDEAFF. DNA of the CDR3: TGTGCCAGCAGTGTGACAGGGGACGAAGCTTTCTTT.

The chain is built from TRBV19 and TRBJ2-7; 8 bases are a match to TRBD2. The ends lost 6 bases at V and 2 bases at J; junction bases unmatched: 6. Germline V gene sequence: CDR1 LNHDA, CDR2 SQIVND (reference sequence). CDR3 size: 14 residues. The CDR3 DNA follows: TGTGCCAGTAGCCTTTTAGCGGGGACCTACGAGCAGTACTTC. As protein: CASSLLAGTYEQYF. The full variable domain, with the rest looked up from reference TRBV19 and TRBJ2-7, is DGGITQSPKYLFRKEGQNVTLSCEQNLNHDAMYWYRQDPGQGLRLIYYSQIVNDFQKGDIAEGYSVSREKKESFPLTVTSAQKNPTAFYLCASSLLAGTYEQYFGPGTRLTVT.

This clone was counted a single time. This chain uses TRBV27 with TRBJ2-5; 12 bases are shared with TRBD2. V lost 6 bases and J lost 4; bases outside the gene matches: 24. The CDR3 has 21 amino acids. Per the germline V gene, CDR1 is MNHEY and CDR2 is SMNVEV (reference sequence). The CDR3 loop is CASSQPQPGASGRARLETQYF. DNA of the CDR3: TGTGCCAGCAGCCAACCCCAGCCGGGGGCTAGCGGGAGGGCCAGGTTAGAGACCCAGTACTTC.

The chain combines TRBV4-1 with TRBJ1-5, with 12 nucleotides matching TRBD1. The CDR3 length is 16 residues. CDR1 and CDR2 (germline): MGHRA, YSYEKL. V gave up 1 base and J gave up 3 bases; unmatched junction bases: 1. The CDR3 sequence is CASSQGGQGANQPQHF. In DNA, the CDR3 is TGCGCCAGCAGCCAAGGGGGACAGGGGGCCAATCAGCCCCAGCATTTT.

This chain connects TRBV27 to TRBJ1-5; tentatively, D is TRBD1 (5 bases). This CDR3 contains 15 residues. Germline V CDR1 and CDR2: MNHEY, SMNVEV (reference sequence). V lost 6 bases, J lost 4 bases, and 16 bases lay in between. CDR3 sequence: CASSSAGGNNQPQHF. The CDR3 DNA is TGTGCCAGCAGCTCCGCCGGGGGGAATAATCAGCCCCAGCATTTT.

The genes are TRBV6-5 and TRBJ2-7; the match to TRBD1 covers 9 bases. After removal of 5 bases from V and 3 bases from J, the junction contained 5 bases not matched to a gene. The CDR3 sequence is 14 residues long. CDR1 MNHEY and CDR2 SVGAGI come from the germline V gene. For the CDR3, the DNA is TGTGCCAGCAGTAAGTCGACAGGGGGCTACGAGCAGTACTTC. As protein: CASSKSTGGYEQYF.

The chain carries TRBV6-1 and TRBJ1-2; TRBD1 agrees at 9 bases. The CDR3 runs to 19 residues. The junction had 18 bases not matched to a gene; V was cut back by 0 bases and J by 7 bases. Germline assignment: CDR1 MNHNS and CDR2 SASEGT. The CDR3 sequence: CASSEAGETDRGILRGYTF. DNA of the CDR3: TGTGCCAGCAGTGAAGCCGGGGAGACGGACAGGGGTATTCTGCGTGGCTACACCTTC.

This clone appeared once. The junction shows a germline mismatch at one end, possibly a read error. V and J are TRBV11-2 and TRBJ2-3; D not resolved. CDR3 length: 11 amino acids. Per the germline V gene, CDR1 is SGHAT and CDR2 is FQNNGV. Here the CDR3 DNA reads TGTGCCAGCAGCACTAATCGCCACCCCTCCTTT. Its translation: CASSTNRHPSF.

CDR3 in amino acids: CASSETTSGASYNEQFF. The CDR3 DNA follows: TGTGCCAGCAGTGAAACCACTAGCGGGGCGTCCTACAATGAGCAGTTCTTC. J is TRBJ2-1 and V is TRBV2; the match to TRBD2 covers 10 bases. This CDR3 region has 17 residues. The germline V gene has CDR1 SNHLY and CDR2 FYNNEI. With V trimmed by 2 bases and J by 1 base, 5 bases remained unmatched.

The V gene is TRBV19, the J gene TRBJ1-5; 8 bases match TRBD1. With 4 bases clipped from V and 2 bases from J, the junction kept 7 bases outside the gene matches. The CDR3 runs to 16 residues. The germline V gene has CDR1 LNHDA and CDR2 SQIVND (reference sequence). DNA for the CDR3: TGTGCCAGTAGTAAAAACAGGGGGGATGGCAATCAGCCCCAGCATTTT. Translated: CASSKNRGDGNQPQHF. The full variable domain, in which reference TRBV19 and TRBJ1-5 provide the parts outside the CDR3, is DGGITQSPKYLFRKEGQNVTLSCEQNLNHDAMYWYRQDPGQGLRLIYYSQIVNDFQKGDIAEGYSVSREKKESFPLTVTSAQKNPTAFYLCASSKNRGDGNQPQHFGDGTRLSIL.

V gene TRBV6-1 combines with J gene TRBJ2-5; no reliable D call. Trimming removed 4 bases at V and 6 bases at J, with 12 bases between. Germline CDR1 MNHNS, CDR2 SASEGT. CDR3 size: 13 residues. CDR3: CASSATRGQTQYF. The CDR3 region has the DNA TGTGCCAGCAGTGCTACTCGAGGTCAGACCCAGTACTTC.

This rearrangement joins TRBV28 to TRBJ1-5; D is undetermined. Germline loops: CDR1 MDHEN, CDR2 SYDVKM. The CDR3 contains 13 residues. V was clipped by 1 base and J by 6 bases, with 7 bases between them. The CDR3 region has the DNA TGTGCCAGCAGTTTATTTCCCCGTCAGCCCCAGCATTTT. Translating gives CASSLFPRQPQHF.

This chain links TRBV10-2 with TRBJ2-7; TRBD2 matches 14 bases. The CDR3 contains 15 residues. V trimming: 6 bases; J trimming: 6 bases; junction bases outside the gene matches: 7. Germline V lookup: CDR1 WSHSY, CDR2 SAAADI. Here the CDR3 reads CASRSGLAGVGEQYF. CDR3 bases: TGCGCCAGCAGATCGGGACTAGCGGGAGTAGGCGAGCAGTACTTC.

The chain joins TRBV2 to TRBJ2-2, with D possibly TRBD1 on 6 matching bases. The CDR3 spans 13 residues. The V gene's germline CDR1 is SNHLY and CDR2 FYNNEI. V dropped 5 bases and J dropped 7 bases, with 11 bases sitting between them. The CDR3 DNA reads TGTGCCAGCAGTACACAGGGCATCGGGGAGCTGTTTTTT. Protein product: CASSTQGIGELFF.